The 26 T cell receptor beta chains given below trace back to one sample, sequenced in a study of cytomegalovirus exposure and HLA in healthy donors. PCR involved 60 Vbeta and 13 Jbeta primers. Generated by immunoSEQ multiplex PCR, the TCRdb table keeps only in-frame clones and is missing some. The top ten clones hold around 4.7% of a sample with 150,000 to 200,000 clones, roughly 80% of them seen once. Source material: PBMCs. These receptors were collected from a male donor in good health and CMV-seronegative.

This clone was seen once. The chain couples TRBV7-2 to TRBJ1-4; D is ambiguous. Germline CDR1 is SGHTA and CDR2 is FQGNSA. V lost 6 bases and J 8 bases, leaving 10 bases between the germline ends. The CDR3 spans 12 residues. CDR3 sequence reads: CASRSSPEKLFF. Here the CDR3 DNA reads TGTGCCAGCAGATCCTCCCCCGAAAAACTGTTTTTT.

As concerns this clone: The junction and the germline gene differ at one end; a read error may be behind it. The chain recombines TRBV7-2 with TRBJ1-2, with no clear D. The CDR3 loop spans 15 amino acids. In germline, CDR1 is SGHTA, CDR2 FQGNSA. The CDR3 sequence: CAGSLGALRNYGYTF. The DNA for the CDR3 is TGTGCCGGCAGCTTAGGTGCGTTGAGGAACTATGGCTACACCTTC.

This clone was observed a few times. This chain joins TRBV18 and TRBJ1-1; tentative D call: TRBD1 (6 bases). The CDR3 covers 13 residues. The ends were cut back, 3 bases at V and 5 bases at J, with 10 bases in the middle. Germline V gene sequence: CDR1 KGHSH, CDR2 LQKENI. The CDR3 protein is CASSPGARTEAFF. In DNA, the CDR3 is TGTGCCAGCTCACCGGGGGCGCGGACTGAAGCTTTCTTT.

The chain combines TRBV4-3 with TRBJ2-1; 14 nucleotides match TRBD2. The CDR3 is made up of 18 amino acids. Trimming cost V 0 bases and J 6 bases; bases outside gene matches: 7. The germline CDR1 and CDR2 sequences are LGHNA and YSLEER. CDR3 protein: CASSQDGTSGSVGNEQFF. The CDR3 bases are TGCGCCAGCAGCCAAGATGGGACTAGCGGGAGCGTTGGCAATGAGCAGTTCTTC.

The CDR3 bases are TGTGCCAGCAGCCACCGCAGTGGGGTACTAGCGGGGAACAATGAGCAGTTCTTC. It is translated as CASSHRSGVLAGNNEQFF. The V call is TRBV14, the J call TRBJ2-1, with 10 bases matching TRBD2. J was trimmed by 5 bases and V by 3 bases; bases with no gene match: 13. The CDR3 contains 18 residues. The germline V gene has CDR1 SGHDN and CDR2 FVKESK.

For the CDR3, the DNA is TGTGCCAGCAGTGCTGTAGGGGCTAATGAAAAACTGTTTTTT. This translates into CASSAVGANEKLFF. The chain combines TRBV2 with TRBJ1-4; D is possibly TRBD1 (5 bases). Trimming shortened V by 4 bases and J by 3 bases, and 9 bases separated the two germline ends. This CDR3 has 14 residues. Per the germline V gene, CDR1 is SNHLY and CDR2 is FYNNEI.

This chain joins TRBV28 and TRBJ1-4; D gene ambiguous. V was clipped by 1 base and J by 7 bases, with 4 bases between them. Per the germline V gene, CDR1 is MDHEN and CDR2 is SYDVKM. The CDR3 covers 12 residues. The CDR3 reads CASSLLSEKLFF. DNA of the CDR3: TGTGCCAGCAGTTTATTATCTGAAAAACTGTTTTTT.

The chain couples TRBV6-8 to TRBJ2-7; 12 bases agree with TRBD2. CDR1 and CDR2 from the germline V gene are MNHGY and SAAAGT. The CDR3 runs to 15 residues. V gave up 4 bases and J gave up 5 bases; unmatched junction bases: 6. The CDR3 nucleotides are TGTGCCAGCAGTTTCGGACTAGCGGGGAGTGACGAGCAGTACTTC. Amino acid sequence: CASSFGLAGSDEQYF.

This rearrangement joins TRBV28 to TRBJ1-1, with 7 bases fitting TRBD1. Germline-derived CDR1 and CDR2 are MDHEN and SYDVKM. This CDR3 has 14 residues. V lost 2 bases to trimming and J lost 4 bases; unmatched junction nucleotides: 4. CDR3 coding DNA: TGTGCCAGCAGTTTAAGGTCAGGGGGCACTGAAGCTTTCTTT. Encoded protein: CASSLRSGGTEAFF.

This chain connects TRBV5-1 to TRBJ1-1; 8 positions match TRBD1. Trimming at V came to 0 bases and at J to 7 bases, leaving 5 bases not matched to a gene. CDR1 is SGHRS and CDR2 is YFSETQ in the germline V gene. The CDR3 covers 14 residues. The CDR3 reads CASSLDRGGLEAFF. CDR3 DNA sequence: TGCGCCAGCAGCTTGGACAGGGGGGGACTTGAAGCTTTCTTT. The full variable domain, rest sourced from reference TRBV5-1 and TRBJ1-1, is KAGVTQTPRYLIKTRGQQVTLSCSPISGHRSVSWYQQTPGQGLQFLFEYFSETQRNKGNFPGRFSGRQFSNSRSEMNVSTLELGDSALYLCASSLDRGGLEAFFGQGTRLTVV.

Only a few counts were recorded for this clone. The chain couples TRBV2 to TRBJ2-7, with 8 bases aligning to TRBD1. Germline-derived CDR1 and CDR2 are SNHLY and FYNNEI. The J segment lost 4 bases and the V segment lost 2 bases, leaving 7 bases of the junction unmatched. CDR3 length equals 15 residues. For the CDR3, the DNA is TGTGCCAGCAGTGAACGGGCAGGGGGCGCGTACGAGCAGTACTTC. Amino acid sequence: CASSERAGGAYEQYF.

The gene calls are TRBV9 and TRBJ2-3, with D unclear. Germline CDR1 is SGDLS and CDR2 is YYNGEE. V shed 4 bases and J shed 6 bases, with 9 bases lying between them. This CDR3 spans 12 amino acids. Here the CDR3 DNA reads TGTGCCAGCAGCCCCACCGGGGATACGCAGTATTTT. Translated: CASSPTGDTQYF.

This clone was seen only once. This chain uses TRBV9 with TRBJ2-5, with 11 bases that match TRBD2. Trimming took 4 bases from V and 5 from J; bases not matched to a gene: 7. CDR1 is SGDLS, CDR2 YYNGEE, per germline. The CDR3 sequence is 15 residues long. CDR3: CASSLVPSGRETQYF. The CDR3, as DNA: TGTGCCAGCAGCCTTGTCCCTAGCGGGAGGGAGACCCAGTACTTC.

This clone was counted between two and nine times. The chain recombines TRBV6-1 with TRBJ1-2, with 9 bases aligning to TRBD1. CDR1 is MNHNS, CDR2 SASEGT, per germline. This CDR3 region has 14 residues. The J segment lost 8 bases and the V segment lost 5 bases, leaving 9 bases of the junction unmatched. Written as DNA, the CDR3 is TGTGCCAGCAGTCTACAGGGGGCGACCGGAGGCTACACCTTC. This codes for CASSLQGATGGYTF.

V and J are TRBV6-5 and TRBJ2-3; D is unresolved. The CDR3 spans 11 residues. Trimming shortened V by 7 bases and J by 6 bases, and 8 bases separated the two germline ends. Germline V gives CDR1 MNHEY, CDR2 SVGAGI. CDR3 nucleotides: TGTGCCAGCAACCGCGGTGATACGCAGTATTTT. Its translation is CASNRGDTQYF.

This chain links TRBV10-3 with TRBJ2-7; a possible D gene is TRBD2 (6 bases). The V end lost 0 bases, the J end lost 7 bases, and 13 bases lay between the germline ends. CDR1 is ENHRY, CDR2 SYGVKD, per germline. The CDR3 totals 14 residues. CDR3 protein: CAISESRLVGEQYF. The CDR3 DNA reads TGTGCCATCAGTGAGTCGAGACTAGTGGGGGAGCAGTACTTC.

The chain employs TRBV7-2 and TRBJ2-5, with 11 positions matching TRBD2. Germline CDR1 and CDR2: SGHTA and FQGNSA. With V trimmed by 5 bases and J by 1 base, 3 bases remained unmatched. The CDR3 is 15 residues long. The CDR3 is CASSATSGAQETQYF. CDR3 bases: TGTGCCAGCAGCGCGACTAGCGGGGCCCAAGAGACCCAGTACTTC.

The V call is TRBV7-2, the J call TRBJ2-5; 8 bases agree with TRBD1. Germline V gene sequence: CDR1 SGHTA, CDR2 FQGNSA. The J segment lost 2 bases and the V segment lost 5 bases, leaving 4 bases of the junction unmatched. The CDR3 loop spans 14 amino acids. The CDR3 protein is CASSLDRVQETQYF. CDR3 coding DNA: TGTGCCAGCAGCCTGGACAGGGTACAAGAGACCCAGTACTTC.

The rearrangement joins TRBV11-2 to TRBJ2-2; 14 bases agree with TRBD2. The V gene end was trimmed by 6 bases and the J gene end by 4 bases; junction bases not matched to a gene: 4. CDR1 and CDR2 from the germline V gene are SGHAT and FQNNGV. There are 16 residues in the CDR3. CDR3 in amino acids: CASSGLAGGSTGELFF. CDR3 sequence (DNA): TGTGCCAGCAGTGGACTAGCGGGAGGTAGCACCGGGGAGCTGTTTTTT.

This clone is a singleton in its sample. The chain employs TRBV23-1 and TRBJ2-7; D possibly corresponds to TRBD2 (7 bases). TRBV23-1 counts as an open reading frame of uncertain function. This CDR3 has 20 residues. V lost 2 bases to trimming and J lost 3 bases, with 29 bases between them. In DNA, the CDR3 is TGCGCCAGCAGTCAACCAGAACAGGGAGACGAACTAGCGCCAGGCTACGAGCAGTACTTC. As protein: CASSQPEQGDELAPGYEQYF.

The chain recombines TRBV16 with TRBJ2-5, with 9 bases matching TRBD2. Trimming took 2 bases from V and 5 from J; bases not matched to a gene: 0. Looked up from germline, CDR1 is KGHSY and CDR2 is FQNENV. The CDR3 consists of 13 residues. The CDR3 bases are TGTGCCAGCAGCCAAAGCGGGGGGGAGACCCAGTACTTC. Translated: CASSQSGGETQYF.

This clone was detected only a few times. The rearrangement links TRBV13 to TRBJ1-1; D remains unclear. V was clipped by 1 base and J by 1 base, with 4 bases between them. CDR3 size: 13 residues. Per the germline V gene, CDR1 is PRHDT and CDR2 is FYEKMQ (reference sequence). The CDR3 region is CASSLAENTEAFF. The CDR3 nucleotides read TGTGCCAGCAGCTTAGCAGAGAACACTGAAGCTTTCTTT.

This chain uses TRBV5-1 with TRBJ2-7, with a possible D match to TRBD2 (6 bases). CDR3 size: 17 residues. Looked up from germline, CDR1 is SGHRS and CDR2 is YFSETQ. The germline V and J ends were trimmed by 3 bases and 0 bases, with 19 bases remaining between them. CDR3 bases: TGCGCCAGCAGCTCACGTTCAGCAGCCGGGGGCTCCTACGAGCAGTACTTC. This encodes CASSSRSAAGGSYEQYF.

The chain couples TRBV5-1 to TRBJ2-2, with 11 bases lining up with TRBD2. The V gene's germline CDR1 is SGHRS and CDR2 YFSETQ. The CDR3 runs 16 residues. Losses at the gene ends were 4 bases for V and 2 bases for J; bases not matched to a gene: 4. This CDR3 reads CASSLTSGINTGELFF. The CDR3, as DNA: TGCGCCAGCAGCCTGACTAGCGGGATAAACACCGGGGAGCTGTTTTTT.

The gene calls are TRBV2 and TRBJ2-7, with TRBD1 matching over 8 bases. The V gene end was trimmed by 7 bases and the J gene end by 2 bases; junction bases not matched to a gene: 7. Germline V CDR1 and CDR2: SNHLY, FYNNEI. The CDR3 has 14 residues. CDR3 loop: CASNRDRGTYEQYF. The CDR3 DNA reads TGTGCCAGCAACCGCGACAGGGGCACCTACGAGCAGTACTTC.

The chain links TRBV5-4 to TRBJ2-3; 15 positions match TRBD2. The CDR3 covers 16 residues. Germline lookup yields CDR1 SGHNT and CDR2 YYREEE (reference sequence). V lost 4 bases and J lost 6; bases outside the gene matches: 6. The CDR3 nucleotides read TGTGCCAGCAGCCCTGGACTAGCGGGGGGGTTGGATACGCAGTATTTT. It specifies CASSPGLAGGLDTQYF. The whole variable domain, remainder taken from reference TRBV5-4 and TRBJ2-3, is ETGVTQSPTHLIKTRGQQVTLRCSSQSGHNTVSWYQQALGQGPQFIFQYYREEENGRGNFPPRFSGLQFPNYSSELNVNALELDDSALYLCASSPGLAGGLDTQYFGPGTRLTVL.